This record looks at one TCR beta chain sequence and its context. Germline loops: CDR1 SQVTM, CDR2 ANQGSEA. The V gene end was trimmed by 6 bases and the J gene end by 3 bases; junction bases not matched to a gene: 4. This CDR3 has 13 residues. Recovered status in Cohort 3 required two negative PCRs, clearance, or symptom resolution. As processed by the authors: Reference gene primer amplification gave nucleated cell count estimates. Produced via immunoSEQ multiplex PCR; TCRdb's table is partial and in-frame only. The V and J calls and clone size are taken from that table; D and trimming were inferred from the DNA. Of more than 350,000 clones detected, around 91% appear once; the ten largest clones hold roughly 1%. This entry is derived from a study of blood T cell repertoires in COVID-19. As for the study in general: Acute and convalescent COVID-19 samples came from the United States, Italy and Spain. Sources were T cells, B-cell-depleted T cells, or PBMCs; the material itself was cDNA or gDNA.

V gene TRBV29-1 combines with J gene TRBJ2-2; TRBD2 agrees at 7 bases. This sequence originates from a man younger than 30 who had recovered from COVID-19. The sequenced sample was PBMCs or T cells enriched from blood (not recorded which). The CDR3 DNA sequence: TGCAGCGTGGCGGGACTACACACCGGGGAGCTGTTTTTT. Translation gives CSVAGLHTGELFF.